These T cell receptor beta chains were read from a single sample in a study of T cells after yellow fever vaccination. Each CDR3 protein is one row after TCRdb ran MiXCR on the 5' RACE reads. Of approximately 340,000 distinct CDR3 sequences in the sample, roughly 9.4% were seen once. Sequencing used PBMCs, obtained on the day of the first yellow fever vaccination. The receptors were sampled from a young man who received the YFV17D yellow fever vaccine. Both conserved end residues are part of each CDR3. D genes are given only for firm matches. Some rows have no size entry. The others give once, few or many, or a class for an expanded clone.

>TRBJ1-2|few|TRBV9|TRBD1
TGTGCCAGCAGCGCCGGGGACAGAGCTAACTATGGCTACACCTTC
CASSAGDRANYGYTF
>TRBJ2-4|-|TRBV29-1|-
TGCAGCGCTCTGGACCCGGTAGGGGACATTCAGTACTTC
CSALDPVGDIQYF
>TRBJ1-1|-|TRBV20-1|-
TGCAGTGCTTGCCGAGCAACTAACACTGAAGCTTTCTTT
CSACRATNTEAFF
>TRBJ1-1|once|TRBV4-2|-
TGTGCCAGCAGCCAAGAAGCGGGGGCAATGGATGAAGCTTTCTTT
CASSQEAGAMDEAFF
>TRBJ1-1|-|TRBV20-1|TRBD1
TGCAGTGCCCTGGGGGAACAGGGGGTAACTAGGACTGAAGCTTTCTTT
CSALGEQGVTRTEAFF
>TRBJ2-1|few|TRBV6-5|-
TGTGCCAGCAGTTACCAGGGCCCCTACAATGAGCAGTTCTTC
CASSYQGPYNEQFF
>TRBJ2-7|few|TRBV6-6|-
TGTGCCAGCACCACTGGGGAGGTCTACGAGCAGTACTTC
CASTTGEVYEQYF
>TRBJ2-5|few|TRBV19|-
TGTGCCAGTATCGGCGGGGGCGCTGGCCAAGAGACCCAGTACTTC
CASIGGGAGQETQYF
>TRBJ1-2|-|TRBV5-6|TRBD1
TGTGCCAGCAGCCCGACAGGGAGGCTCGGCTACACCTTC
CASSPTGRLGYTF
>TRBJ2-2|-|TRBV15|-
TGTGCCACCAGCAGAAGACACATTCGGACCGGGGAGCTGTTTTTT
CATSRRHIRTGELFF
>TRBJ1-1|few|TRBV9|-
TGTGCCAGCAGCTCTCGGTCCGGGAACACTGAAGCTTTCTTT
CASSSRSGNTEAFF
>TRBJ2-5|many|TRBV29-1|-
TGCAGCGTAACCACAGGGCCTCAAGAGACCCAGTACTTC
CSVTTGPQETQYF
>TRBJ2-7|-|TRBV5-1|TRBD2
TGCGCCAGCAGCTTGGAAGGGCGGGGGAACGAGCAGTACTTC
CASSLEGRGNEQYF
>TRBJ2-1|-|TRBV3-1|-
TGTGCCAGCAGCCCCGGGCTACCCACTCTCGGTGAGCAGTTCTTC
CASSPGLPTLGEQFF
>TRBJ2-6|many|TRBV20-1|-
TGCAGTGCTAGAGAAGGGTCCGGGGCCAACGTCCTGACTTTC
CSAREGSGANVLTF
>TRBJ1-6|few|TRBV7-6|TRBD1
TGTGCCAGCAGCTCTGGGACAGGGGGAAGCGATTCACCCCTCCACTTT
CASSSGTGGSDSPLHF
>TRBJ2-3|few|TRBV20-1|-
TGCAGTGCCCCACGTAGATCTAGCACAGATACGCAGTATTTT
CSAPRRSSTDTQYF
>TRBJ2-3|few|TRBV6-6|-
TGTGCCAGCAGCGCTACGGTGATAAGGCAGTATTTT
CASSATVIRQYF
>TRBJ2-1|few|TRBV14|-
TGTGCCAGCAGCCAAGAATGGACGGCTCCCTACAATGAGCAGTTCTTC
CASSQEWTAPYNEQFF
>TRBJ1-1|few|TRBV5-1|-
TGCGCCTCCTCCCTGAGAGGAGGGGATGAGGGCACTGAAGCTTTCTTT
CASSLRGGDEGTEAFF
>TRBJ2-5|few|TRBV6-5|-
TGTGCCAGCAGTTACTCGACAGCGAGAGGTCAAGAGACCCAGTACTTC
CASSYSTARGQETQYF
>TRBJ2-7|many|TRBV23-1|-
TGCGCCAGCAGTCAATCCCCGGGGGGCTTCTACGAGCAGTACTTC
CASSQSPGGFYEQYF
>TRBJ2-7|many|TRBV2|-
TGTGCCACCCTGGGCCGACCCTACGAGCAGTACTTC
CATLGRPYEQYF
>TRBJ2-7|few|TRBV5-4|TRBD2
TGTGCCAGCAGCTTGGACCCGGCGGGGGCCTACGAGCAGTACTTC
CASSLDPAGAYEQYF
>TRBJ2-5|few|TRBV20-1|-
TGCAGTGGGCTAACTAGGCTCCAAGAGACCCAGTACTTC
CSGLTRLQETQYF
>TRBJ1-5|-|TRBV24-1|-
TGTGCCAGTCAGCGTCCCGGCAATCAGCCCCAGCATTTT
CASQRPGNQPQHF
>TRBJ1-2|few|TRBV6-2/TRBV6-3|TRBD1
TGTGCCAGCAGTCAAGACAGGGGGCCTTATCATGGCTACACCTTC
CASSQDRGPYHGYTF
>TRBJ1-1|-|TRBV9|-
TGTGCCAGCAGCGTAACGCCGGCGAACACTGAAGCTTTCTTT
CASSVTPANTEAFF
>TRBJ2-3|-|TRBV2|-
TGTGCCAGCAGTCCCCCCGGGACACTACTGGGGGATACGCAGTATTTT
CASSPPGTLLGDTQYF
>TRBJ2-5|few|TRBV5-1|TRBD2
TGCGCCAGCAGCTCACAGCGGGGTGGAGAGACCCAGTACTTC
CASSSQRGGETQYF
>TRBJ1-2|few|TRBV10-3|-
TGTGCCATCAGTGAGTCGAATTTTGATTTTCGGCGGGATGGCTACACCTTC
CAISESNFDFRRDGYTF
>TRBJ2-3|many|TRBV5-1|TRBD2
TGCGCCAGCAGCTCTGGACTAGCGGGGACAGATACGCAGTATTTT
CASSSGLAGTDTQYF
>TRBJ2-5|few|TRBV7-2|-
TGTGCCAGCAGCTCAATGCAGCAAGAGACCCAGTACTTC
CASSSMQQETQYF
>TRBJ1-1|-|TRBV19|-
TGTGCCAGTAGACAAGTGAACACTGAAGCTTTCTTT
CASRQVNTEAFF
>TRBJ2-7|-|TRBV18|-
TGTGCCAGCTCTCTCGCGACAGCCTCCTACGAGCAGTACTTC
CASSLATASYEQYF
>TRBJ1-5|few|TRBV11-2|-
TGTGCCAGCAGGATCCTGATGGGGGGAAGCAATCAGCCCCAGCATTTT
CASRILMGGSNQPQHF
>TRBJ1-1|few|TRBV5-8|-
TGTGCCAGCAGCTTGGTACTAATAGGGCAGACTGAAGCTTTCTTT
CASSLVLIGQTEAFF
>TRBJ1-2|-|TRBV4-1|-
TGCGCCAGCAGCCAAGCCTCTATCTCGGCAAGAGGGAACTATGGCTACACCTTC
CASSQASISARGNYGYTF
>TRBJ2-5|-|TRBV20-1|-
TGCAGTGCGAGACGGAGGGAAGAGACCCAGTACTTC
CSARRREETQYF
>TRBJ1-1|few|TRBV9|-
TGTGCCAGCAGCGTAGCCTCGGGACCCCAGAACACTGAAGCTTTCTTT
CASSVASGPQNTEAFF
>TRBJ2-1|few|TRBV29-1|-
TGCAGCGTTGAGTACCGCTCCTACAATGAGCAGTTCTTC
CSVEYRSYNEQFF